This is a list of T cell receptor beta chains from one sample in a study of cytomegalovirus exposure and HLA in healthy donors. Assay used: immunoSEQ multiplex PCR; TCRdb lists only in-frame clones, some missing. In the table there are tens of thousands of clones, about 80% of which are singletons. The sequenced sample was PBMCs. The source is a man aged 50 to 59 in good health and CMV-seronegative. Both conserved end residues are part of each CDR3. Fields, in order: J gene, clone size, D gene, V gene, CDR3 protein, CDR3 DNA. A D gene is named only where the DNA matches it firmly. The size entry is marked missing in some rows and otherwise reads once, few, many or a size class.

>TRBJ1-1|few|.|TRBV27
CASRRGGNTEAFF
TGTGCCAGCCGACGCGGGGGGAACACTGAAGCTTTCTTT
>TRBJ1-1|.|TRBD1|TRBV30
CAWSVTGITEAFF
TGTGCCTGGAGTGTGACAGGGATCACTGAAGCTTTCTTT
>TRBJ2-7|.|TRBD1|TRBV7-2
CASSPSGTGVGEQYF
TGTGCCAGCAGCCCTAGTGGGACAGGGGTGGGGGAGCAGTACTTC
>TRBJ2-1|once|TRBD2|TRBV19
CASRTSGRASEQFF
TGTGCCAGTAGGACTAGCGGGAGGGCGTCTGAGCAGTTCTTC
>TRBJ1-4|.|.|TRBV28
CASSSPLGQREKLFF
TGTGCCAGCAGCTCTCCCCTAGGTCAACGTGAAAAACTGTTTTTT
>TRBJ1-2|once|.|TRBV25-1
CASSEYMGSGDGYTF
TGTGCCAGCAGTGAATATATGGGGTCAGGGGATGGCTACACCTTC
>TRBJ2-7|.|.|TRBV19
CASSIGTALSSYEQYF
TGTGCCAGTAGTATAGGGACAGCCCTTTCCTCCTACGAGCAGTACTTC
>TRBJ1-1|.|.|TRBV18
CASSFGQSEAFF
TGTGCCAGCTCCTTTGGACAGTCTGAAGCTTTCTTT
>TRBJ1-3|few|.|TRBV7-2
CASSFQGLTGNTIYF
TGTGCCAGCAGCTTTCAGGGGCTCACTGGAAACACCATATATTTT
>TRBJ2-1|.|TRBD2|TRBV19
CATSEAGHSYNEQFF
TGTGCCACCTCAGAAGCGGGGCATTCCTACAATGAGCAGTTCTTC
>TRBJ2-1|.|TRBD2|TRBV5-1
CASSEPSGGSYNEQFF
TGCGCCAGCAGCGAACCTAGCGGAGGCTCCTACAATGAGCAGTTCTTC
>TRBJ1-2|.|.|TRBV27
CASSRTGTNNYGYTF
TGTGCCAGCAGTCGAACCGGGACAAATAACTATGGCTACACCTTC
>TRBJ1-3|.|.|TRBV6-1
CASSLGYSENTIYF
TGTGCCAGCAGTCTTGGATACTCGGAGAACACCATATATTTT
>TRBJ1-5|few|.|TRBV19
CASSIDRAANLQPQHF
TGTGCCAGTAGTATAGATCGAGCGGCTAATTTGCAGCCCCAGCATTTT
>TRBJ1-1|.|.|TRBV13
CASSLEQGSNEAFF
TGTGCCAGCAGCTTAGAACAGGGAAGTAATGAAGCTTTCTTT
>TRBJ1-1|.|.|TRBV11-2
CASSLGVVTNTEAFF
TGTGCCAGCAGCTTAGGAGTGGTTACGAACACTGAAGCTTTCTTT
>TRBJ1-1|.|.|TRBV6-6
CASTYQGSYTEAFF
TGTGCCAGCACTTACCAGGGGTCGTACACTGAAGCTTTCTTT
>TRBJ1-2|.|TRBD1|TRBV19
CASSIFRDRNYGYTF
TGTGCCAGTAGTATTTTCCGGGACAGGAACTATGGCTACACCTTC
>TRBJ2-7|.|.|TRBV6-5
CASSYAAGPYEQYF
TGTGCCAGCAGTTATGCCGCGGGACCCTACGAGCAGTACTTC
>TRBJ1-4|.|.|TRBV7-2
CASRRGGATNEKLFF
TGTGCCAGCAGACGCGGGGGGGCAACTAATGAAAAACTGTTTTTT
>TRBJ2-5|.|TRBD2|TRBV5-1
CASSGRGWQETQYF
TGCGCCAGCAGCGGGAGGGGCTGGCAAGAGACCCAGTACTTC
>TRBJ2-5|few|.|TRBV5-8
CASRFTGLKTQYF
TGTGCCAGCAGATTTACAGGGTTGAAGACCCAGTACTTC
>TRBJ1-5|.|TRBD1|TRBV30
CAWSPTGVQPQHF
TGTGCCTGGAGTCCGACAGGGGTTCAGCCCCAGCATTTT
>TRBJ1-6|once|.|TRBV4-1
CASSPTGLIYSPLHF
TGCGCCAGCAGCCCTACGGGATTGATTTACTCACCCCTCCACTTT
>TRBJ1-3|.|.|TRBV30
CAWSYAGLPGNTIYF
TGTGCCTGGAGTTACGCGGGGCTCCCTGGAAACACCATATATTTT
>TRBJ2-7|.|.|TRBV6-5
CASSPREGISYEQYF
TGTGCCAGCAGCCCACGAGAGGGAATTAGCTACGAGCAGTACTTC
>TRBJ2-7|once|.|TRBV5-5
CASSLRTTFYEQYF
TGTGCCAGCAGCTTGAGGACTACATTTTACGAGCAGTACTTC
>TRBJ1-1|few|.|TRBV5-5
CASSRDTGRPPEAFF
TGTGCCAGCAGCCGAGACACAGGGAGACCCCCTGAAGCTTTCTTT
>TRBJ2-5|.|.|TRBV6-1
CASSVQQETQYF
TGTGCCAGCAGTGTACAGCAAGAGACCCAGTACTTC
>TRBJ2-7|few|TRBD2|TRBV19
CASSTGTRGNEQYF
TGTGCCAGTAGCACCGGGACTAGGGGGAACGAGCAGTACTTC
>TRBJ1-4|.|.|TRBV5-1
CASSLEGVKLFF
TGCGCCAGCAGCTTGGAAGGGGTCAAACTGTTTTTT
>TRBJ1-4|.|.|TRBV11-2
CASSIPPGAGFATNEKLFF
TGTGCCAGCAGCATTCCCCCAGGGGCAGGGTTTGCAACTAATGAAAAACTGTTTTTT
>TRBJ1-1|.|.|TRBV14
CASSQLPGTEAFF
TGTGCCAGCAGCCAACTCCCGGGCACTGAAGCTTTCTTT
>TRBJ1-5|.|TRBD1|TRBV11-3
CAITPGQGAQPQHF
TGTGCCATTACACCGGGACAGGGGGCCCAGCCCCAGCATTTT
>TRBJ2-5|.|TRBD2|TRBV29-1
CSVVTSGLNQETQYF
TGCAGCGTTGTTACTAGCGGCCTCAACCAAGAGACCCAGTACTTC
>TRBJ1-1|few|.|TRBV30
CAWSESLGGTEAFF
TGTGCCTGGAGCGAGAGTTTAGGAGGCACTGAAGCTTTCTTT
>TRBJ2-3|.|TRBD2|TRBV9
CASSVATMTSGGTDGRYVTQYF
TGTGCCAGCAGCGTAGCTACTATGACTAGCGGGGGGACAGATGGAAGATACGTTACGCAGTATTTT
>TRBJ1-1|.|.|TRBV7-9
CASSDSILEAFF
TGTGCCAGCAGCGACAGTATACTTGAAGCTTTCTTT
>TRBJ1-2|.|.|TRBV4-1
CASSQDRGSSDNYGYTF
TGCGCCAGCAGCCAAGATAGGGGCAGCTCAGATAACTATGGCTACACCTTC
>TRBJ1-2|.|TRBD1|TRBV10-2
CASSEPETGFFYGYTF
TGCGCCAGCAGTGAGCCCGAGACAGGGTTTTTCTATGGCTACACCTTC
>TRBJ2-1|.|.|TRBV16
CASSGGTGIYNEQFF
TGTGCCAGTTCTGGGGGGACCGGGATCTACAATGAGCAGTTCTTC
>TRBJ1-2|.|.|TRBV5-1
CASSWGPQDGGYTF
TGCGCCAGCAGCTGGGGGCCTCAGGACGGGGGCTACACCTTC
>TRBJ2-1|.|TRBD2|TRBV9
CASSVVGGSYNEQFF
TGTGCCAGCAGCGTAGTGGGGGGGAGCTACAATGAGCAGTTCTTC
>TRBJ2-5|.|TRBD2|TRBV10-1
CASSESTSGGGETQYF
TGCGCCAGCAGTGAATCTACTAGCGGAGGGGGAGAGACCCAGTACTTC
>TRBJ2-7|large|.|TRBV7-8
CASSLETVQQYF
TGTGCCAGCAGCTTAGAAACGGTTCAGCAGTACTTC
>TRBJ1-1|.|.|TRBV7-5
CARSYEEGCTEAFF
TGTGCCAGAAGCTACGAGGAGGGATGCACTGAAGCTTTCTTT
>TRBJ1-2|once|.|TRBV28
CATGGSGSNYGYTF
TGTGCCACCGGGGGGTCCGGCTCTAACTATGGCTACACCTTC